Listed here are 26 T cell receptor beta chains from one sample, sequenced in a study of T cells in Graves' hyperthyroidism and ophthalmopathy. Amplified TCR beta CDR3 regions derived from RNA transcripts. HTBI primers were the set used in a first-round RT-PCR of the TCR CDR3. Using its own MiXCR run on the multiplex PCR reads, TCRdb lists one record per CDR3 protein. This sample yields about 270,000 distinct CDR3 sequences, of which roughly 20% are seen a single time; under 65% belongs to the top ten. Sequences were obtained from blood. The receptors here all came from a man aged 25 to 40 with Graves' ophthalmopathy.

This clonotype was seen only a few times. The V and J genes are TRBV7-8 and TRBJ1-5, with TRBD1 matching 7 bases. CDR3 length: 17 amino acids. From germline, CDR1 is SGHVS and CDR2 FQNEAQ. Germline trimming cut 5 bases from V and 3 bases from J; bases unmatched to any gene: 13. This CDR3 reads CASSPQGIGTDNQPQHF. CDR3 DNA: TGTGCCAGCAGCCCACAAGGTATAGGGACAGACAATCAGCCCCAGCATTTT.

This clonotype was seen repeatedly, ten times or more. V and J are TRBV5-1 and TRBJ2-3; 9 bases agree with TRBD2. V lost 2 bases, J lost 5 bases, and 6 bases stayed unmatched. The V gene's germline CDR1 is SGHRS and CDR2 YFSETQ. The CDR3 length is 15 residues. The DNA of the CDR3 is TGCGCCAGCAGCTTAGAGCTAGCGGGAATAGATACGCAGTATTTT. Translating it yields CASSLELAGIDTQYF.

This clonotype was counted many times. V is TRBV20-1 and J is TRBJ2-1; D unresolved. The CDR3 is made up of 14 amino acids. CDR1 and CDR2 from the germline V gene are DFQATT and SNEGSKA (reference sequence). V was pared by 4 bases and J by 5 bases, with 15 bases between. CDR3 residues: CSATPVTANNEQFF. The CDR3 region has the DNA TGCAGTGCTACTCCCGTGACGGCTAACAATGAGCAGTTCTTC.

The rearrangement joins TRBV20-1 to TRBJ1-1, with D unresolved. This CDR3 spans 13 amino acids. CDR1 and CDR2 (germline): DFQATT, SNEGSKA (reference sequence). The CDR3 coding sequence is TGCAGCGCTTCTGGCGGCTTGAACACTGAAGCTTTCTTT. Translation gives CSASGGLNTEAFF.

This clonotype has at least ten counts. The V and J genes are TRBV28 and TRBJ1-4; TRBD1 matches 7 bases. From germline, CDR1 is MDHEN and CDR2 SYDVKM. Unmatched junction bases numbered 10, after V lost 10 bases and J lost 5 bases. The CDR3 has 14 residues. CDR3 loop: CATKPGTVNEKLFF. DNA of the CDR3: TGTGCCACCAAGCCCGGGACAGTCAATGAAAAACTGTTTTTT.

This clonotype was counted only a few times. The chain has TRBV18 and TRBJ2-6; a weak D match, TRBD2 (5 bases). The V end lost 7 bases, the J end lost 2 bases, and 9 bases lay between the germline ends. The germline V gene has CDR1 KGHSH and CDR2 LQKENI. The CDR3 runs to 14 residues. The CDR3 reads CASFYGAGANVLTF. The DNA for the CDR3 is TGTGCCAGCTTTTACGGGGCTGGGGCCAACGTCCTGACTTTC.

About this clonotype: A much more abundant neighbour one base away suggests this may be a read error. J is TRBJ2-1 and V is TRBV7-3; 7 nucleotides match TRBD1. The CDR3 has 14 residues. Germline CDR1 reads SGHTA; CDR2 reads FQGTGA. Trimming removed 5 bases from V and 8 bases from J; junction bases left unmatched: 9. CDR3 in amino acids: CASSPGTEYDEQFF. In DNA, the CDR3 is TGTGCCAGCAGCCCCGGGACAGAATACGATGAGCAGTTCTTC.

The chain is built from TRBV19 and TRBJ1-4; perhaps TRBD1 as D (6 bases). The V gene lost 6 bases and the J gene lost 0 bases, with 17 bases spanning the gap. Germline CDR1 LNHDA, CDR2 SQIVND (reference sequence). The CDR3 length is 17 residues. The CDR3 region is CASSRRDNFATNEKLFF. For the CDR3, the DNA is TGTGCCAGTAGCAGAAGGGACAACTTTGCAACTAATGAAAAACTGTTTTTT.

This clonotype was counted at least ten times. The CDR3 reads CASSLLSTGELFF. As DNA, the CDR3 is TGTGCCAGCAGCTTACTTTCCACCGGGGAGCTGTTTTTT. V gene TRBV7-9 combines with J gene TRBJ2-2; D not certain. Germline CDR1 reads SEHNR; CDR2 reads FQNEAQ (reference sequence). V was pared by 2 bases and J by 4 bases, with 5 bases between. The CDR3 totals 13 residues.

DNA of the CDR3: TGCGCCAGCAGCCCAACGGGCGCTAACAATGAGCAGTTCTTC. Protein sequence: CASSPTGANNEQFF. This rearrangement joins TRBV4-1 to TRBJ2-1; D is ambiguous. The germline V gene encodes CDR1 MGHRA and CDR2 YSYEKL. V shed 4 bases and J shed 5 bases, with 12 bases lying between them. CDR3 length: 14 amino acids.

Only a few counts were recorded for this clonotype. The chain recombines TRBV28 with TRBJ2-2; D is unclear. Trimming left V 5 bases short and J 6 bases short, with 13 bases between. Looked up from germline, CDR1 is MDHEN and CDR2 is SYDVKM. This CDR3 contains 14 residues. The CDR3 region is CASSPLTSAGELFF. In nucleotides, the CDR3 is TGTGCCAGCAGTCCCCTGACGTCGGCCGGGGAGCTGTTTTTT.

This clonotype appeared many times. The rearrangement joins TRBV11-3 to TRBJ1-1; D remains unclear. The CDR3 sequence is 13 residues long. V was pared by 5 bases and J by 3 bases, with 10 bases between. Germline CDR1 and CDR2: SGHNT and YENEEA. CDR3 protein: CASSKEGYTEAFF. CDR3 nucleotide sequence: TGTGCCAGCAGCAAAGAAGGGTACACTGAAGCTTTCTTT.

This clonotype was recorded a few times. The rearrangement uses TRBV11-3 and TRBJ2-7, with D possibly TRBD2 on 5 matching bases. Trimming shortened V by 4 bases and J by 0 bases, and 16 bases separated the two germline ends. Germline V gene data show CDR1 as SGHNT and CDR2 as YENEEA. The CDR3 contains 16 residues. CDR3 DNA sequence: TGTGCCAGCAGCTCAGACTTAGCGCAGAGCTCCTACGAGCAGTACTTC. Translating gives CASSSDLAQSSYEQYF.

This clonotype showed up just a few times. This chain joins TRBV9 and TRBJ1-1; the D gene is possibly TRBD1 (5 bases). V was cut by 2 bases and J by 4 bases, with 9 bases left in between. Looked up from germline, CDR1 is SGDLS and CDR2 is YYNGEE. There are 13 residues in the CDR3. The CDR3 sequence is CASSVRGATEAFF. CDR3 bases: TGTGCCAGCAGCGTCCGAGGGGCCACTGAAGCTTTCTTT.

The rearrangement joins TRBV6-5 to TRBJ1-1, with D unclear. V was shortened by 2 bases and J by 8 bases, with 12 bases between the two germline ends. The CDR3 loop spans 13 amino acids. Germline V gene lookup returns CDR1 MNHEY and CDR2 SVGAGI. The chain's CDR3 is CASSYGGQTEAFF. DNA for the CDR3: TGTGCCAGCAGTTACGGCGGCCAGACCGAAGCTTTCTTT.

The chain combines TRBV29-1 with TRBJ2-2, with 7 bases fitting TRBD1. J lost 8 bases, V lost 7 bases, and 4 bases had no gene match. This CDR3 is built from 11 residues. Per germline, CDR1 SQVTM and CDR2 ANQGSEA. CDR3 sequence (DNA): TGCAGCGCTGGGACAGCAGGGGAGCTGTTTTTT. Protein: CSAGTAGELFF.

V gene TRBV5-1 combines with J gene TRBJ2-1; the match to TRBD2 covers 15 bases. The CDR3 runs to 18 residues. The V and J ends lost 4 bases and 6 bases, in that order; junction bases with no gene match: 11. Looked up from germline, CDR1 is SGHRS and CDR2 is YFSETQ. The CDR3 DNA is TGCGCCAGCAGCCCCTACGGGACTAGCGGGAGGATAGGCAATGAGCAGTTCTTC. Translated, it gives CASSPYGTSGRIGNEQFF.

This clonotype was recorded at least ten times. The CDR3 DNA reads TGTGCCAGCAGCTTCCGACGGGAGGGTACAGAGACCCAGTACTTC. Amino acids: CASSFRREGTETQYF. The chain links TRBV13 to TRBJ2-5, with 8 positions matching TRBD2. From germline, CDR1 is PRHDT and CDR2 FYEKMQ (reference sequence). This CDR3 is 15 amino acids long. V was clipped by 3 bases and J by 4 bases; unmatched bases: 7.

This clonotype was seen at least ten times. The V gene is TRBV28, the J gene TRBJ2-7; TRBD2 aligns across 9 bases. Germline V gene sequence: CDR1 MDHEN, CDR2 SYDVKM. The V gene end was trimmed by 3 bases and the J gene end by 8 bases; junction bases not matched to a gene: 8. The CDR3 has 14 amino acids. The CDR3 region has the DNA TGTGCCAGCAGTTTTGCGGGAGGGCCGGGACAGCAGTACTTC. Its protein product is CASSFAGGPGQQYF.

This clonotype was counted at least ten times. The V call is TRBV18, the J call TRBJ2-2, with a tentative D call TRBD2 (6 bases). Trimming took off 3 bases at V and 0 bases at J, with 11 bases between the two ends. The CDR3 loop spans 16 amino acids. Germline CDR1 KGHSH, CDR2 LQKENI. CDR3 amino acids: CASSPTGTANTGELFF. As DNA, the CDR3 is TGTGCCAGCTCACCCACCGGGACTGCGAACACCGGGGAGCTGTTTTTT.

This clonotype appeared many times. The chain is built from TRBV11-2 and TRBJ2-3, with 12 bases identical to TRBD2. Germline lookup yields CDR1 SGHAT and CDR2 FQNNGV. This CDR3 comprises 15 residues. V lost 5 bases, J lost 3 bases, and 3 bases stayed unmatched. For the CDR3, the DNA is TGTGCCAGCAGCAAGGGGACTAGCGGGACAGATACGCAGTATTTT. This sequence encodes CASSKGTSGTDTQYF.

The chain joins TRBV28 to TRBJ2-2; TRBD1 agrees at 11 bases. Unmatched junction bases numbered 9, after V lost 5 bases and J lost 7 bases. Per the germline V gene, CDR1 is MDHEN and CDR2 is SYDVKM. The CDR3 consists of 16 residues. The CDR3 is CASSPSGTGGIGELFF. CDR3 coding DNA: TGTGCCAGCAGTCCCTCCGGGACAGGGGGGATCGGGGAGCTGTTTTTT.

V and J are TRBV20-1 and TRBJ2-3, with no clear D. Germline-derived CDR1 and CDR2 are DFQATT and SNEGSKA (reference sequence). This CDR3 region has 14 residues. Trimming stripped 3 bases from V and 2 bases from J, with 12 bases between. The CDR3 loop is CSARGRRFTDTQYF. CDR3 bases: TGCAGTGCTAGGGGCAGACGATTCACAGATACGCAGTATTTT.

This clonotype was picked up many times. The V call is TRBV10-1, the J call TRBJ2-1, with 13 positions matching TRBD2. The CDR3 runs to 15 residues. CDR1 is WNHNN, CDR2 SYGVQD, per germline (reference sequence). The V gene end was trimmed by 5 bases and the J gene end by 3 bases; junction bases not matched to a gene: 1. DNA of the CDR3: TGCGCCAGCAGTCGGACTAGCGGGAGCTACAATGAGCAGTTCTTC. Protein: CASSRTSGSYNEQFF.

The rearrangement uses TRBV15 and TRBJ2-2, with TRBD1 matching 7 bases. This CDR3 has 14 amino acids. V lost 3 bases, J lost 4 bases, and 2 bases stayed unmatched. Germline loops: CDR1 LNHNV, CDR2 YYDKDF (reference sequence). The CDR3 loop is CATSRTGTTGELFF. DNA for the CDR3: TGTGCCACCAGCAGGACAGGGACCACCGGGGAGCTGTTTTTT.

A remark on this clonotype: A much larger clonotype is one base distant, so this may be a read error. The chain couples TRBV9 to TRBJ2-7, with a weak D call TRBD2 (6 bases). The CDR3 sequence is 13 residues long. Per germline, CDR1 SGDLS and CDR2 YYNGEE. The CDR3 spells CASSPGVGYEQCF. In DNA form, the CDR3 reads TGTGCCAGCAGCCCGGGGGTGGGCTACGAGCAGTGCTTC.